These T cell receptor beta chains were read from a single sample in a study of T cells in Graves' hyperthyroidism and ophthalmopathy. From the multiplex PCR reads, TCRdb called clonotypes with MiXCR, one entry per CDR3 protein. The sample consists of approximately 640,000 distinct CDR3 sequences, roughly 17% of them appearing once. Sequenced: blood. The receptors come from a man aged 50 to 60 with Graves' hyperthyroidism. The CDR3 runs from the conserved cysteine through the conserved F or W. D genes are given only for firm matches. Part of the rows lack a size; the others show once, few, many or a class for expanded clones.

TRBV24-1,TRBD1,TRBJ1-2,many,TGTGCCACCAGTGATTCGACAGGGGGCAGATATGGCTACACCTTC,CATSDSTGGRYGYTF
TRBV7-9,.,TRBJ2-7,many,TGTGCCAGCAGCCCCCCCAGGATACCCCACGAGCAGTACTTC,CASSPPRIPHEQYF
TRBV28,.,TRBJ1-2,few,TGTGCCAGCAGTTCTCCCCCCTATGGCTACACCTTC,CASSSPPYGYTF
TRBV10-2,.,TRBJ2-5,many,TGCGCCAGCAGTGAGTCGAAAGAGACCCAGTACTTC,CASSESKETQYF
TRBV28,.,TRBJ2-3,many,TGTGCCAGCAGTCCTACTTTATGGGGAGCAGATACGCAGTATTTT,CASSPTLWGADTQYF
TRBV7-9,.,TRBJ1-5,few,TGTGCCAGCAGCTCTTGGACATCCCATAGCAATCAGCCCCAGCATTTT,CASSSWTSHSNQPQHF
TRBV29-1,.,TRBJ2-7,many,TGCAGCGTTTTGGCAGGGAAAGCTTGGGAGCAGTACTTC,CSVLAGKAWEQYF
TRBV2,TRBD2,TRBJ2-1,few,TGTGCCAGCAGTGAGCCTAGCGGGAGCACCTACAATGAGCAGTTCTTC,CASSEPSGSTYNEQFF
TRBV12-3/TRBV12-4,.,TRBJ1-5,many,TGTGCCAGCAGTTTTATGGAGGGGCAGCCCCAGCATTTT,CASSFMEGQPQHF
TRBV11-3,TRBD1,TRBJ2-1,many,TGTGCCAGCAGCTTAGGACAGGGGGCTTCGAATGAGCAGTTCTTC,CASSLGQGASNEQFF
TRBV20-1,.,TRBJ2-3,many,TGCAGTGCTAGGAGAGGAGCGGGACAGGGCACAGATACGCAGTATTTT,CSARRGAGQGTDTQYF
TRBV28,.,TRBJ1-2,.,TGTGCCAGCACTGGCTCCGGGGGCTATGGCTACACCTTC,CASTGSGGYGYTF
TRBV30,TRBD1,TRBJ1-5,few,TGTGCCTACTCGAGACAGGGCCGTGGGCCCCAGCATTTT,CAYSRQGRGPQHF
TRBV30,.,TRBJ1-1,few,TGTGCCTGGAGGGTCCAAGGGGCAACAAACACTGAAGCTTTCTTT,CAWRVQGATNTEAFF
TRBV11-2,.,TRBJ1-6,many,TGTGCCAGCAGCTTAGCCGCGGACGCCTATAATTCACCCCTCCACTTT,CASSLAADAYNSPLHF
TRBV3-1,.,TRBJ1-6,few,TGTGCCAGCAGCCCCCACCCCACCGGCTATAATTCACCCCTCCACTTT,CASSPHPTGYNSPLHF
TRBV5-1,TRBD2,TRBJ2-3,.,TGCGCCAGCAGCGTAGTGGGGTCTAGCGGGAGAGAGATCGGCACAGATACGCAGTATTTT,CASSVVGSSGREIGTDTQYF
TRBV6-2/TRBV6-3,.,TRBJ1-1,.,TGTGCCGGCAGTTATCAGGGGTTGAACACTGAAGCTTTCTTT,CAGSYQGLNTEAFF
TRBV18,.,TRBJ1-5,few,TGTGCCAGCTCACCGAGTAGCGAGAGTGGGGCGGGGGAGCCCCAGCATTTT,CASSPSSESGAGEPQHF
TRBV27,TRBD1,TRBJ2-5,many,TGTGCCAGCAGTTCCCAGGACAGGTTCGCGACCCAGTACTTC,CASSSQDRFATQYF
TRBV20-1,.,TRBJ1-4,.,TGCAGTGCCCTACAGGGTAATGAAAAACTGTTTTTT,CSALQGNEKLFF
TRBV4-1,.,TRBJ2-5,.,TGCGCCAGCAGCCAATCCTGGAGGGCCCTGGAGACCCAGTACTTC,CASSQSWRALETQYF
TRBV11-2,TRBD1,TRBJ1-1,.,TGTGCCAGCAGCTTAACAGGGGGCGCCGCGGCTTTCTTT,CASSLTGGAAAFF
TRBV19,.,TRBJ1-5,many,TGTGCCAGTAGTCGGCAAGGTGTGGACAATCAGCCCCAGCATTTT,CASSRQGVDNQPQHF
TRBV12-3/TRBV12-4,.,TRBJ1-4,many,TGTGCCAGCAGTTTAGGCAGGGTTGCAACTAATGAAAAACTGTTTTTT,CASSLGRVATNEKLFF
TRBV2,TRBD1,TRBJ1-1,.,TGTGCCAGCACCAACGACAGGGCGAACACTGAAGCTTTCTTT,CASTNDRANTEAFF
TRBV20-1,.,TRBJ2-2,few,TGCAGTGCTAGAGATCGCAGGAAAAGTTTGAACACCGGGGAGCTGTTTTTT,CSARDRRKSLNTGELFF
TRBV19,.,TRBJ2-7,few,TGTGCCAGTAGAGACTTGCCTGCGAGCGAGCAGTACTTC,CASRDLPASEQYF
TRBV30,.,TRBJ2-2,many,TGTGCCTGGAGCCTTAGTGGCCCCGGGGAGCTGTTTTTT,CAWSLSGPGELFF
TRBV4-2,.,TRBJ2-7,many,TGTGCCAGCAGCCAAGATTTGTCTAGCTCCTACGAGCAGTACTTC,CASSQDLSSSYEQYF
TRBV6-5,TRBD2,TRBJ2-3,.,TGTGCCAGCAGTTGGCGGGAGTACGGCACAGATACGCAGTATTTT,CASSWREYGTDTQYF
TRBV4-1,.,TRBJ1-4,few,TGCGCCAGCAGCCATCTTTCAACCGTTAGAGTTCGTGAAAAACTGTTTTTT,CASSHLSTVRVREKLFF
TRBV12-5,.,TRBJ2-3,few,TGTGCTAGTGGGGCCGGGACAACGAGCACAGATACGCAGTATTTT,CASGAGTTSTDTQYF
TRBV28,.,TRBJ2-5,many,TGTGCCAGCAGTTTATACACGGGCCGGCGGGAAGAGACCCAGTACTTC,CASSLYTGRREETQYF
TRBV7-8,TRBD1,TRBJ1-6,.,TGTGCCAGCAGCTTGGCCGTCCGGGACAGAAATTCACCCCTCCACTTT,CASSLAVRDRNSPLHF
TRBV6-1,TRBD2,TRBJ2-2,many,TGTGCCAGCAGTGCTAGCGGGAGGCGAGTCCCATACACCGGGGAGCTGTTTTTT,CASSASGRRVPYTGELFF
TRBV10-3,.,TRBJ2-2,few,TGTGCCATCAGTGAGGCGGCAGGGTACACCGGGGAGCTGTTTTTT,CAISEAAGYTGELFF
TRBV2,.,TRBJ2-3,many,TGTGCCAGCAGTGAAGGGGGCCCGTACACAGATACGCAGTATTTT,CASSEGGPYTDTQYF
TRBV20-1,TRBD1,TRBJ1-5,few,TGCAGTGCCCCGGACAGGAGCTCCAATCAGCCCCAGCATTTT,CSAPDRSSNQPQHF
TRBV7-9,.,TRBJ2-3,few,TGTGCCAGCAGCTTAGCGCTTTCGACTACCCCCACAGATACGCAGTATTTT,CASSLALSTTPTDTQYF
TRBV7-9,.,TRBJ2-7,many,TGTGCCAGCAGCTTCGGGCAAAACGAGCAGTACTTC,CASSFGQNEQYF
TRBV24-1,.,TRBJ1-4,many,TGTGCCACCAGTGACCCCTCTACAGATGAAAAACTGTTTTTT,CATSDPSTDEKLFF
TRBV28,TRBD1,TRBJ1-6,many,TGTGCCAGCAAAAGGAGGACAGGGGAATCACCCCTCCACTTT,CASKRRTGESPLHF
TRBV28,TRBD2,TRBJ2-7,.,TGTGCCAGCACGTCTAGCGGGAGTCTGTACGAGCAGTACTTC,CASTSSGSLYEQYF
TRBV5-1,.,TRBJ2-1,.,TGCGCCAGCAGCTTGGTTGGGCGGGCTGAGCAGTTCTTC,CASSLVGRAEQFF
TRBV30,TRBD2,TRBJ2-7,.,TGTGCCTGGAGTTCGATAGGGAGGGCCCCCTACGAGCAGTACTTC,CAWSSIGRAPYEQYF
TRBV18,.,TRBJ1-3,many,TGTGCCAGCTCACCAGGGGCAGGGCCTGGAAACACCATATATTTT,CASSPGAGPGNTIYF
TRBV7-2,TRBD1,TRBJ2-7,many,TGTGCCAGCAGCTCCTGGACAGGAGGATCCCCCTACGAGCAGTACTTC,CASSSWTGGSPYEQYF
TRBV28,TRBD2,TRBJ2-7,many,TGTGCCAGCAGTTTACTAGCGGGAGCAGCCTACGAGCAGTACTTC,CASSLLAGAAYEQYF
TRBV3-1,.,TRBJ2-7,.,TGTGCCAGCACCCAAGCGACGGGAGCCCTCTACGAGCAGTACTTC,CASTQATGALYEQYF
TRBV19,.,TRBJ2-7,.,TGTGCCAGTAGGGACTTAGACCACGAGCAGTACTTC,CASRDLDHEQYF